Here is one TCR beta chain with its context. Its cognate antigen is unknown. The sample comes from a study of T cells in pancreatic ductal adenocarcinoma. Overall study results and limits: Tumor samples had fewer productive templates and roughly 8-fold fewer unique clonotypes than blood.

This table comes from immunoSEQ multiplex PCR, and its TCRdb copy is limited to in-frame clones, with some not included. The data contain just under 30,000 clones, more than 80% of them singletons. Selected pancreatic ductal adenocarcinoma patients had undergone surgery without neoadjuvant therapy. The sequenced material came from PBMCs. The receptor was isolated from a human donor with pancreatic ductal adenocarcinoma.

The CDR3 nucleotides read TGTGCCAGCAGCCGCCCGGACAGAAACTATGGCTACACCTTC. This translates into CASSRPDRNYGYTF. This chain connects TRBV5-6 to TRBJ1-2, with D tentatively TRBD1 (6 bases). This CDR3 region has 14 residues. Germline loops: CDR1 SGHDT, CDR2 YYEEEE. The V and J ends lost 4 bases and 2 bases respectively, with 12 bases between them.